The 29 T cell receptor beta chains reported below all come from one sample, sequenced in a study of CD8 T cells in Susac syndrome. RNA was extracted with the RNeasy kit, and a quantity of about 0.45 to 1 ug was reverse transcribed using random hexamers. One entry per CDR3 protein results from TCRdb running MiXCR on the immunoSEQ multiplex PCR reads. Among about 100,000 distinct CDR3 sequences, 95% were seen once, and the ten largest hold 0.3%. Sample: CD8+ T cells from PBMCs. The receptors come from a human donor with Susac syndrome.

V is TRBV24-1 and J is TRBJ2-7; D remains ambiguous. The V end was cut by 7 bases, the J end by 3 bases, with 15 bases between. The CDR3 totals 14 residues. CDR1 and CDR2 (germline): KGHDR, SFDVKD. The CDR3 loop is CATRKGLPFYEQYF. CDR3 bases: TGTGCCACCAGAAAAGGCCTCCCATTCTACGAGCAGTACTTC.

The chain combines TRBV29-1 with TRBJ2-2; perhaps D is TRBD1 or TRBD2 (5 bases each). The CDR3 sequence is 15 residues long. CDR1 is SQVTM and CDR2 is ANQGSEA in the germline V gene. Trimming pared 4 bases from V and 4 bases from J, leaving 16 bases between. CDR3 loop: CSVVQRGGPTGELFF. Here the CDR3 DNA reads TGCAGCGTTGTCCAGAGGGGCGGTCCCACCGGGGAGCTGTTTTTT.

The chain uses TRBV24-1 and TRBJ1-1; maybe TRBD1 (5 bases). The CDR3 loop spans 16 amino acids. Germline lookup yields CDR1 KGHDR and CDR2 SFDVKD. Trimming stripped 7 bases from V and 1 base from J, with 18 bases between. DNA of the CDR3: TGTGCCACCAGGCCCTTCCCGGGACCTTCGAACACTGAAGCTTTCTTT. This encodes CATRPFPGPSNTEAFF.

J is TRBJ2-1 and V is TRBV28, with TRBD2 matching 10 bases. Trimming took 4 bases from V and 8 from J; bases not matched to a gene: 17. This CDR3 is 18 amino acids long. Germline CDR1 reads MDHEN; CDR2 reads SYDVKM. CDR3 DNA: TGTGCCAGCAGTTCCGTCGGTCTGATAGCGGGAGGAGACGATGAGCAGTTCTTC. This encodes CASSSVGLIAGGDDEQFF.

V is TRBV9 and J is TRBJ2-2; a weak D match, TRBD1 (6 bases). CDR1 is SGDLS, CDR2 YYNGEE, per germline. V shed 4 bases and J shed 0 bases, with 10 bases lying between them. The CDR3 has 15 amino acids. For the CDR3, the DNA is TGTGCCAGCAGCTCTGGGGGCGCGAACACCGGGGAGCTGTTTTTT. Amino acid sequence: CASSSGGANTGELFF. The full variable domain, in which reference TRBV9 and TRBJ2-2 provide the parts outside the CDR3, is DSGVTQTPKHLITATGQRVTLRCSPRSGDLSVYWYQQSLDQGLQFLIQYYNGEERAKGNILERFSAQQFPDLHSELNLSSLELGDSALYFCASSSGGANTGELFFGEGSRLTVL.

The J gene is TRBJ1-1, the V gene TRBV7-8, with D uncertain. Looked up from germline, CDR1 is SGHVS and CDR2 is FQNEAQ. The CDR3 runs to 13 residues. Trimming removed 5 bases from V and 4 bases from J, with 11 bases in between. Written as DNA, the CDR3 is TGTGCCAGCAGCCCTGGGGTGGGCACTGAAGCTTTCTTT. It encodes CASSPGVGTEAFF.

The chain is built from TRBV5-1 and TRBJ2-6; 7 nucleotides agree with TRBD1. The CDR3 runs to 15 residues. Germline trimming cut 4 bases from V and 3 bases from J; bases unmatched to any gene: 4. Germline CDR1 is SGHRS and CDR2 is YFSETQ. The CDR3 sequence is CASSLDRDGANVLTF. As DNA, the CDR3 is TGCGCCAGCAGCCTCGACAGGGATGGGGCCAACGTCCTGACTTTC.

CDR3 nucleotides: TGTGCCAGCAGCTTAGCGCGCTGGAATAGTTCCAATGAGCAGTTCTTC. It yields the protein CASSLARWNSSNEQFF. The genes are TRBV11-1 and TRBJ2-1; no clear D. Per the germline V gene, CDR1 is SGHAT and CDR2 is FQDESV (reference sequence). Deletions cut 0 bases from V and 6 bases from J, with 15 bases between. The CDR3 is made up of 16 amino acids.

The chain uses TRBV11-2 and TRBJ2-7; no definite D call. Germline values: CDR1 SGHAT, CDR2 FQNNGV. The V gene lost 0 bases and the J gene lost 3 bases, with 6 bases spanning the gap. The CDR3 loop spans 13 amino acids. The CDR3 coding sequence is TGTGCCAGCAGCTTAGAGACTTACTACGAGCAGTACTTC. Translating it yields CASSLETYYEQYF.

The gene calls are TRBV28 and TRBJ1-5, with D hard to call. CDR1 and CDR2 (germline): MDHEN, SYDVKM. The V end lost 5 bases, the J end lost 4 bases, and 9 bases lay between the germline ends. The CDR3 consists of 13 residues. The CDR3 protein is CASSPPGNQPQHF. DNA of the CDR3: TGTGCCAGCAGTCCTCCGGGGAATCAGCCCCAGCATTTT.

The genes are TRBV7-2 and TRBJ2-1, with 11 positions matching TRBD2. This CDR3 region has 17 residues. Per germline, CDR1 SGHTA and CDR2 FQGNSA. After removal of 0 bases from V and 5 bases from J, the junction contained 6 bases not matched to a gene. The CDR3 DNA sequence: TGTGCCAGCAGCTTAGCGCCTTCTAGCGGGAGGAACAATGAGCAGTTCTTC. It translates to CASSLAPSSGRNNEQFF.

This clonotype was detected only once. DNA for the CDR3: TGCAGCGTCCCGGTGCGGGGAGATACGCAGTATTTT. Residues: CSVPVRGDTQYF. The chain combines TRBV29-1 with TRBJ2-3; D is possibly TRBD2 (6 bases). CDR3 length: 12 residues. Trimming removed 6 bases at V and 5 bases at J, with 12 bases between. CDR1 is SQVTM, CDR2 ANQGSEA, per germline.

The DNA for the CDR3 is TGTGCCAGCAGGGGGGCAGGCTACGAGCAGTACTTC. This codes for CASRGAGYEQYF. This sequence joins TRBV12-3 or TRBV12-4 and TRBJ2-7, with a tentative D call TRBD1 (6 bases). Trimming left V 6 bases short and J 3 bases short, with 9 bases between. The CDR3 totals 12 residues.

The CDR3, as DNA: TGCAGTGCTAGGGAACCATGGCTGCCCTACGAGCAGTACTTC. It is translated as CSAREPWLPYEQYF. V and J are TRBV20-1 and TRBJ2-7; D is ambiguous. Germline V CDR1 and CDR2: DFQATT, SNEGSKA (reference sequence). Trimming pared 3 bases from V and 2 bases from J, leaving 14 bases between. The CDR3 is 14 amino acids.

The rearrangement links TRBV24-1 to TRBJ2-1; possibly TRBD2 for D (6 bases). Trimming took off 8 bases at V and 2 bases at J, with 9 bases between the two ends. Germline-derived CDR1 and CDR2 are KGHDR and SFDVKD. The CDR3 covers 13 residues. CDR3 in DNA: TGTGCCACCAAGGGCGGGACCTACAATGAGCAGTTCTTC. It specifies CATKGGTYNEQFF.

V and J are TRBV4-1 and TRBJ1-6; 8 bases fit TRBD1. This CDR3 region has 14 residues. Germline V gene lookup returns CDR1 MGHRA and CDR2 YSYEKL. The junction had 9 bases not matched to a gene; V was cut back by 1 base and J by 16 bases. Here the CDR3 reads CASSQVRGPSQLHF. The CDR3 DNA is TGCGCCAGCAGCCAAGTCAGGGGGCCCTCCCAACTCCACTTT.

The chain combines TRBV6-5 with TRBJ2-1; 8 positions match TRBD2. This CDR3 comprises 17 residues. CDR1 and CDR2 from the germline V gene are MNHEY and SVGAGI. V was pared by 2 bases and J by 0 bases, with 6 bases of the junction left unmatched. The CDR3 loop reads CASSYSGSPSSYNEQFF. As DNA, the CDR3 is TGTGCCAGCAGTTACAGCGGGAGTCCGAGCTCCTACAATGAGCAGTTCTTC.

J is TRBJ1-2 and V is TRBV4-1; no clear D. This CDR3 comprises 15 residues. The germline CDR1 and CDR2 sequences are MGHRA and YSYEKL. Trimming cost V 2 bases and J 1 base, with 11 bases left between them. Written as DNA, the CDR3 is TGCGCCAGCAGCCAATACACAGCACTTAACTATGGCTACACCTTC. This sequence encodes CASSQYTALNYGYTF.

This chain uses TRBV6-5 with TRBJ2-1; TRBD1 agrees at 7 bases. The CDR3 has 13 amino acids. V was clipped by 0 bases and J by 13 bases; unmatched bases: 6. Germline CDR1 MNHEY, CDR2 SVGAGI. The CDR3 bases are TGTGCCAGCAGTTACTCGTGGGACAGCGCACAGTTCTTC. Amino acid sequence: CASSYSWDSAQFF.

The chain uses TRBV11-2 and TRBJ2-5; TRBD2 matches 8 bases. Trimming cost V 8 bases and J 5 bases; bases outside gene matches: 10. The CDR3 spans 14 residues. Germline CDR1 SGHAT, CDR2 FQNNGV. The CDR3 DNA reads as TGTGCCAGCGCCGAAACCCGGGGGGGGGAGACCCAGTACTTC. This codes for CASAETRGGETQYF.

The chain joins TRBV9 to TRBJ2-3; D not resolved. Trimming took 4 bases from V and 6 from J, leaving 12 bases between them. Germline assignment: CDR1 SGDLS and CDR2 YYNGEE. The CDR3 runs 13 residues. The CDR3 DNA is TGTGCCAGCAGCCCCCAACAGCCTGATACGCAGTATTTT. Its translation is CASSPQQPDTQYF.

This chain joins TRBV29-1 and TRBJ2-3, with D possibly being TRBD2 (6 bases). This CDR3 has 14 amino acids. Trimming shortened V by 8 bases and J by 0 bases, and 15 bases separated the two germline ends. Germline V lookup: CDR1 SQVTM, CDR2 ANQGSEA. This CDR3 is CSSKGTFSTDTQYF. For the CDR3, the DNA is TGCAGCTCCAAGGGGACTTTTAGCACAGATACGCAGTATTTT.

The J gene is TRBJ2-2, the V gene TRBV12-5, with TRBD2 as a possible D gene (5 bases). Looked up from germline, CDR1 is LGHNT and CDR2 is FRNRAP. This CDR3 has 15 residues. V was trimmed by 6 bases and J by 7 bases, leaving 18 bases between them. Here the CDR3 reads CASGSTGYEDGELFF. The CDR3 DNA reads TGTGCTAGTGGCTCGACGGGGTATGAGGACGGGGAGCTGTTTTTT.

Here the CDR3 DNA reads TGTGCCAGCAGCCTGGGGGATCATCAGCCCCAGCATTTT. Translating gives CASSLGDHQPQHF. V and J are TRBV6-5 and TRBJ1-5; tentatively, D is TRBD1 (5 bases). The CDR3 consists of 13 residues. With 6 bases removed from V and 5 bases from J, the gap between germline ends came to 11 bases. Per the germline V gene, CDR1 is MNHEY and CDR2 is SVGAGI.

J is TRBJ2-1 and V is TRBV29-1; 11 nucleotides line up with TRBD2. CDR3 size: 15 residues. Germline V gene lookup returns CDR1 SQVTM and CDR2 ANQGSEA. With 0 bases clipped from V and 5 bases from J, the junction kept 3 bases outside the gene matches. The CDR3, as DNA: TGCAGCGTTGAAGATGGGGGACTAGCGGACAATGAGCAGTTCTTC. Residues: CSVEDGGLADNEQFF.

This clonotype was seen a single time. V gene TRBV19 combines with J gene TRBJ1-2; D uncertain. Per the germline V gene, CDR1 is LNHDA and CDR2 is SQIVND (reference sequence). V was trimmed by 7 bases and J by 5 bases, leaving 11 bases between them. The CDR3 contains 12 residues. This chain's CDR3 is CASTDPPYGYTF. In DNA form, the CDR3 reads TGTGCCAGTACCGACCCTCCTTATGGCTACACCTTC. Filled out from reference TRBV19 and TRBJ1-2, the complete variable domain reads DGGITQSPKYLFRKEGQNVTLSCEQNLNHDAMYWYRQDPGQGLRLIYYSQIVNDFQKGDIAEGYSVSREKKESFPLTVTSAQKNPTAFYLCASTDPPYGYTFGSGTRLTVV.

The chain uses TRBV20-1 and TRBJ2-7, with TRBD2 matching 13 bases. The CDR3 runs 15 residues. V shed 5 bases and J 1 base; nucleotides not matched to a gene: 5. CDR1 is DFQATT, CDR2 SNEGSKA, per germline (reference sequence). The CDR3 here is CSAEPGLAGSYEQYF. The CDR3 DNA is TGCAGTGCTGAGCCGGGACTAGCGGGATCCTACGAGCAGTACTTC.

This clonotype has just one count. The gene calls are TRBV15 and TRBJ2-2; D might be TRBD1 (6 bases). Germline V gene lookup returns CDR1 LNHNV and CDR2 YYDKDF (reference sequence). This CDR3 contains 16 residues. Trimming stripped 4 bases from V and 2 bases from J, with 14 bases between. The DNA of the CDR3 is TGTGCCACCAGCAAAACGGGACAATTTAACACCGGGGAGCTGTTTTTT. This gives the protein CATSKTGQFNTGELFF.

The chain joins TRBV12-3 or TRBV12-4 to TRBJ2-7; D unresolved. The CDR3 runs to 12 residues. Trimming took off 1 base at V and 5 bases at J, with 6 bases between the two ends. The CDR3: CASSLGRDEQYF. The CDR3 DNA follows: TGTGCCAGCAGTTTAGGACGGGACGAGCAGTACTTC.